This T cell receptor beta chain was found in a study of blood T cell repertoires in COVID-19. Study details: PBMCs, B-cell-depleted T cells, or T cells were the source of the cDNA or gDNA that made up the material.

The CDR3 has 16 amino acids. V lost 4 bases to trimming and J lost 4 bases; unmatched junction nucleotides: 5. Germline V lookup: CDR1 WNHNN, CDR2 SYGVQD (reference sequence). Data came from immunoSEQ multiplex PCR; TCRdb stores just in-frame clones and leaves some out. The data hold about 260,000 clones, with 87% observed a single time. The specimen sequenced was peripheral blood. V is TRBV10-1 and J is TRBJ2-1; 12 bases are shared with TRBD2. The sequence was collected from a woman between 40 and 50 years old who had recovered from COVID-19. CDR3 coding DNA: TGCGCCAGCAGTGGCCTAGCGGGGGGGCATTACAATGAGCAGTTCTTC. Translation: CASSGLAGGHYNEQFF.